This passage covers 19 T cell receptor beta chains from one sample sequenced in a study of blood T cell repertoires in COVID-19. The data were produced by immunoSEQ multiplex PCR, yet TCRdb's version contains in-frame clones alone and is incomplete. The sample consists of roughly 300,000 clones, 80% to 90% of them appearing once. The specimen was PBMCs or T cells enriched from blood (not recorded which). The source is a woman aged 40-49 years with acute COVID-19.

This chain links TRBV9 with TRBJ1-4, with a possible D match to TRBD1 (6 bases). V was cut by 4 bases and J by 3 bases, with 13 bases left in between. The length of the CDR3 is 15 residues. Germline loops: CDR1 SGDLS, CDR2 YYNGEE. The CDR3 bases are TGTGCCAGCAGCCCCCACGGACAGTCTAATGAAAAACTGTTTTTT. Protein product: CASSPHGQSNEKLFF.

The chain employs TRBV12-3 or TRBV12-4 and TRBJ1-2, with D perhaps TRBD1 (6 bases). The CDR3 has 13 residues. V was clipped by 7 bases and J by 5 bases, with 14 bases between them. CDR3 in amino acids: CASMNQGGYGYTF. CDR3 DNA sequence: TGTGCCAGCATGAACCAAGGGGGTTATGGCTACACCTTC.

The V and J genes are TRBV6-2 or TRBV6-3 and TRBJ2-1, with TRBD2 identical over 11 bases. The trim removed 0 bases at V and 5 bases at J, leaving 3 bases unmatched. CDR1 is MNHEY and CDR2 is SVGEGT in the germline V gene. CDR3 size: 16 residues. The CDR3 protein is CASSYSTSGGHNEQFF. The CDR3, as DNA: TGTGCCAGCAGTTACTCCACTAGCGGGGGACACAATGAGCAGTTCTTC.

The J gene is TRBJ2-7, the V gene TRBV7-2, with D tentatively TRBD1 (6 bases). V lost 0 bases, J lost 0 bases, and 6 bases lay in between. This CDR3 has 14 residues. The germline gives CDR1 SGHTA, CDR2 FQGNSA. In nucleotides, the CDR3 is TGTGCCAGCAGCTTAGCGACAGGCTCCTACGAGCAGTACTTC. Its translation is CASSLATGSYEQYF.

The chain carries TRBV7-9 and TRBJ2-3; the match to TRBD2 covers 13 bases. This CDR3 comprises 16 residues. The germline V gene encodes CDR1 SEHNR and CDR2 FQNEAQ (reference sequence). Germline trimming cut 5 bases from V and 8 bases from J; bases unmatched to any gene: 10. The CDR3 sequence: CASSRGSGLAGATQYF. The CDR3 nucleotides read TGTGCCAGCAGCCGAGGCTCCGGACTAGCGGGGGCTACGCAGTATTTT.

The CDR3 is CASSLAGGPQQPQHF. CDR3 coding DNA: TGTGCCAGCAGTCTCGCAGGGGGCCCCCAGCAGCCCCAGCATTTT. The chain joins TRBV6-2 or TRBV6-3 to TRBJ1-5; 8 nucleotides agree with TRBD1. This CDR3 has 15 residues. Losses at the gene ends were 5 bases for V and 7 bases for J; bases not matched to a gene: 10. Germline loops: CDR1 MNHEY, CDR2 SVGEGT.

The rearrangement uses TRBV23-1 and TRBJ1-6; no clear D. TRBV23-1 belongs to the ORF category, with a function that is uncertain. CDR3 length: 15 amino acids. The V gene lost 3 bases and the J gene lost 4 bases, with 10 bases spanning the gap. The CDR3 coding sequence is TGCGCCAGCAGTCAGACACGAAGTTATAATTCACCCCTCCACTTT. Protein: CASSQTRSYNSPLHF.

The chain links TRBV19 to TRBJ1-5; D might be TRBD1 (6 bases). The CDR3 consists of 18 residues. V lost 0 bases and J 5 bases, leaving 20 bases between the germline ends. Germline V CDR1 and CDR2: LNHDA, SQIVND (reference sequence). The CDR3 reads CASSIDPPSIRGDQPQHF. DNA of the CDR3: TGTGCCAGTAGTATAGATCCCCCGTCGATCAGGGGTGATCAGCCCCAGCATTTT. Looking up the rest from reference TRBV19 and TRBJ1-5 gives the full variable domain: DGGITQSPKYLFRKEGQNVTLSCEQNLNHDAMYWYRQDPGQGLRLIYYSQIVNDFQKGDIAEGYSVSREKKESFPLTVTSAQKNPTAFYLCASSIDPPSIRGDQPQHFGDGTRLSIL.

This chain joins TRBV27 and TRBJ2-7; tentatively, D is TRBD1 (6 bases). There are 13 residues in the CDR3. V was shortened by 6 bases and J by 7 bases, with 16 bases between the two germline ends. Germline V gene lookup returns CDR1 MNHEY and CDR2 SMNVEV (reference sequence). The DNA of the CDR3 is TGTGCCAGCAGCGCGACCGGGACATGGGAGCAGTACTTC. This gives the protein CASSATGTWEQYF.

In its sample, this clone was seen a few times. CDR3 region: CASSLMPGNQRSYEQYF. The CDR3 DNA follows: TGTGCCAGCAGTTTAATGCCAGGGAATCAACGCTCCTACGAGCAGTACTTC. This rearrangement joins TRBV28 to TRBJ2-7; tentative D call: TRBD1 (5 bases). Germline CDR1 reads MDHEN; CDR2 reads SYDVKM. CDR3 length: 17 amino acids. Trimming left V 2 bases short and J 0 bases short, with 17 bases between.

The chain joins TRBV19 to TRBJ2-2; 14 bases agree with TRBD2. V shed 1 base and J 4 bases; nucleotides not matched to a gene: 8. This CDR3 has 19 amino acids. Germline loops: CDR1 LNHDA, CDR2 SQIVND (reference sequence). The CDR3 protein is CASSIGLAGGPLRTGELFF. In DNA form, the CDR3 reads TGTGCCAGTAGTATAGGACTAGCGGGAGGGCCTTTACGCACCGGGGAGCTGTTTTTT.

The J gene is TRBJ2-2, the V gene TRBV7-9; a weak D match, TRBD1 (5 bases). CDR3 size: 14 residues. V lost 4 bases to trimming and J lost 2 bases, with 8 bases between them. Germline V CDR1 and CDR2: SEHNR, FQNEAQ (reference sequence). The DNA for the CDR3 is TGTGCCAGCAGCTCAGACAGCAACACCGGGGAGCTGTTTTTT. Translation gives CASSSDSNTGELFF.

This clone was seen many times. The gene calls are TRBV2 and TRBJ2-3; possible D gene TRBD2, 5 bases. This CDR3 comprises 14 residues. V was shortened by 3 bases and J by 1 base, with 8 bases between the two germline ends. Germline-derived CDR1 and CDR2 are SNHLY and FYNNEI. Here the CDR3 reads CASSDWRGTDTQYF. The CDR3 bases are TGTGCCAGCAGTGATTGGCGGGGCACAGATACGCAGTATTTT.

Concerning this clone: The same CDR3 also results from other DNA sequences found in this sample. The chain has TRBV24-1 and TRBJ2-1; TRBD2 is a possible D gene (5 bases). This CDR3 comprises 12 residues. Trimming removed 1 base from V and 10 bases from J, with 7 bases in between. Germline V lookup: CDR1 KGHDR, CDR2 SFDVKD. The chain's CDR3 is CATSDFGGEQFF. DNA of the CDR3: TGTGCCACCAGTGATTTTGGCGGGGAGCAGTTCTTC.

The J gene is TRBJ1-1, the V gene TRBV5-8, with D hard to call. The V end was cut by 1 base, the J end by 5 bases, with 18 bases between. This CDR3 has 16 residues. Germline loops: CDR1 SGHTS, CDR2 YDEGEE. CDR3 amino acids: CASSLYRIWAGTEAFF. DNA of the CDR3: TGTGCCAGCAGCTTGTACCGGATTTGGGCGGGGACTGAAGCTTTCTTT.

The chain links TRBV7-2 to TRBJ1-1; D uncertain. CDR3 length equals 15 residues. V lost 1 base and J 0 bases, leaving 9 bases between the germline ends. The germline CDR1 and CDR2 sequences are SGHTA and FQGNSA. Here the CDR3 reads CASSLGAIMNTEAFF. CDR3 bases: TGTGCCAGCAGCTTAGGGGCTATTATGAACACTGAAGCTTTCTTT.

The rearrangement links TRBV28 to TRBJ1-3; no reliable D call. Trimming left V 3 bases short and J 2 bases short, with 8 bases between. CDR3 length: 14 residues. Germline V gene sequence: CDR1 MDHEN, CDR2 SYDVKM. CDR3 sequence reads: CASSFISPGNTIYF. CDR3 nucleotides: TGTGCCAGCAGTTTTATAAGCCCTGGAAACACCATATATTTT.

CDR3 residues: CASSQVAGTGELFF. The CDR3 bases are TGTGCCAGCAGCCAAGTGGCTGGTACCGGGGAGCTGTTTTTT. V usage is TRBV3-1 (or the pseudogene TRBV3-2) and J usage is TRBJ2-2; D remains ambiguous. With 1 base removed from V and 5 bases from J, the gap between germline ends came to 8 bases. The germline gives CDR1 LGHDT, CDR2 YNNKEL (reference sequence). This CDR3 has 14 residues.

The chain recombines TRBV19 with TRBJ1-1; a weak D match, TRBD1 (5 bases). Trimming removed 5 bases from V and 5 bases from J, with 12 bases in between. Germline V gives CDR1 LNHDA, CDR2 SQIVND (reference sequence). The CDR3 covers 13 residues. The CDR3 coding sequence is TGTGCCAGTAGTGGAGACAGAAGTACTGAAGCTTTCTTT. Translation: CASSGDRSTEAFF.